Below are 10 T cell receptor beta chains sequenced from a single sample in a study of cytomegalovirus exposure and HLA in healthy donors. Both 60 Vbeta primers and 13 Jbeta primers went into the PCR. TCRdb's table, derived via immunoSEQ multiplex PCR, lists solely in-frame clones and lacks some. The table has 100,000 to 150,000 clones, 81% seen once; the top ten hold roughly 4%. Sequenced material: PBMCs. The receptor set was obtained from a young man in good health and CMV-seropositive.

This rearrangement joins TRBV5-6 to TRBJ2-1; D call uncertain. Germline V gene lookup returns CDR1 SGHDT and CDR2 YYEEEE. V was shortened by 3 bases and J by 4 bases, with 8 bases between the two germline ends. The CDR3 extends over 13 amino acids. CDR3 residues: CASSYYEYNEQFF. The CDR3 DNA is TGTGCCAGCAGCTACTACGAATACAATGAGCAGTTCTTC.

A note on this clone: The same CDR3 arises from other DNA sequences in this sample as well. The J gene is TRBJ2-7, the V gene TRBV11-2; D unclear. V gave up 3 bases and J gave up 6 bases, with 6 bases separating them. This CDR3 has 11 amino acids. Germline CDR1 is SGHAT and CDR2 is FQNNGV. The CDR3 reads CASSFTSEQYF. The CDR3 nucleotides are TGTGCCAGCAGCTTCACGAGCGAGCAGTACTTC.

The chain links TRBV30 to TRBJ1-5; the D gene is possibly TRBD1 (6 bases). The germline V gene encodes CDR1 GTSNPN and CDR2 SVGIG (reference sequence). The CDR3 loop spans 14 amino acids. V shed 1 base and J shed 6 bases, with 13 bases lying between them. CDR3 protein: CAWSAQGLGQPQHF. CDR3 DNA: TGTGCCTGGAGTGCACAGGGTTTGGGTCAGCCCCAGCATTTT.

This clone was seen only a few times. The chain employs TRBV7-6 and TRBJ2-2; 7 bases are shared with TRBD2. Unmatched junction bases numbered 8, after V lost 4 bases and J lost 0 bases. CDR3 length: 17 amino acids. Germline CDR1 SGHVS, CDR2 FNYEAQ. The CDR3 coding sequence is TGTGCCAGCAGCTACCCTGGACGGGGGGCGAACACCGGGGAGCTGTTTTTT. It is translated as CASSYPGRGANTGELFF.

V and J are TRBV18 and TRBJ2-7; 7 nucleotides agree with TRBD1. Germline CDR1 KGHSH, CDR2 LQKENI. Germline trimming cut 6 bases from V and 3 bases from J; bases unmatched to any gene: 5. The CDR3 covers 13 residues. This CDR3 reads CASSRDSIYEQYF. The CDR3 DNA is TGTGCCAGCTCCCGGGACAGCATCTACGAGCAGTACTTC.

This chain joins TRBV19 and TRBJ1-2; tentatively, D is TRBD1 (6 bases). This CDR3 region has 17 residues. Germline V CDR1 and CDR2: LNHDA, SQIVND (reference sequence). V lost 0 bases to trimming and J lost 4 bases, with 18 bases between them. The CDR3 sequence: CASSIDDRPVNFYGYTF. The DNA for the CDR3 is TGTGCCAGTAGTATAGACGACAGGCCCGTCAACTTCTATGGCTACACCTTC.

The chain recombines TRBV6-1 with TRBJ1-2; 11 bases are a match to TRBD1. Germline CDR1 MNHNS, CDR2 SASEGT. V shed 10 bases and J 7 bases; nucleotides not matched to a gene: 8. The CDR3 has 13 residues. CDR3 coding DNA: TGTGCCACCTCCGGACAGGGGGCGGTTGGCTACACCTTC. This translates into CATSGQGAVGYTF.

This sequence joins TRBV5-6 and TRBJ2-3; a weak D match, TRBD2 (6 bases). V was trimmed by 0 bases and J by 7 bases, leaving 15 bases between them. The CDR3 length is 15 residues. The V gene's germline CDR1 is SGHDT and CDR2 YYEEEE. CDR3 sequence: CASSLGLSGRNTQYF. The CDR3 nucleotides read TGTGCCAGCAGCTTGGGGCTTTCGGGGAGGAATACGCAGTATTTT. Supplemented by reference TRBV5-6 and TRBJ2-3, the full variable domain reads DAGVTQSPTHLIKTRGQQVTLRCSPKSGHDTVSWYQQALGQGPQFIFQYYEEEERQRGNFPDRFSGHQFPNYSSELNVNALLLGDSALYLCASSLGLSGRNTQYFGPGTRLTVL.

The chain uses TRBV29-1 and TRBJ2-5; a possible D gene is TRBD2 (6 bases). Judging by the DNA end, TRBJ2-7 fits better; the J call may be wrong. This CDR3 contains 11 residues. Germline V CDR1 and CDR2: SQVTM, ANQGSEA. The CDR3 DNA sequence: TGCAGCGTATCGGGGGACTACGAGCAGTACTTC. This encodes CSVSGDYEQYF.

V and J are TRBV11-2 and TRBJ2-7, with D perhaps matching TRBD1 (6 bases). This CDR3 is built from 14 residues. Germline assignment: CDR1 SGHAT and CDR2 FQNNGV. The V and J ends lost 1 base and 3 bases respectively, with 10 bases between them. CDR3 protein: CASSLGQAGYEQYF. CDR3 in DNA: TGTGCCAGCAGCTTAGGACAGGCGGGCTACGAGCAGTACTTC.